These 19 T cell receptor beta chains were sequenced from one sample in a study of cytomegalovirus exposure and HLA in healthy donors. This table comes from immunoSEQ multiplex PCR, and its TCRdb copy is limited to in-frame clones, with some not included. The data contain over 55,000 clones, 90% to 97% of them singletons. Sequencing was performed on PBMCs. All receptors derive from a man younger than 30 in good health and CMV-seronegative.

This chain uses TRBV29-1 with TRBJ1-2; D is possibly TRBD1 (5 bases). The germline V gene has CDR1 SQVTM and CDR2 ANQGSEA. Trimming pared 4 bases from V and 4 bases from J, leaving 16 bases between. CDR3 length: 14 residues. CDR3 loop: CSVVFAGGFYGYTF. CDR3 nucleotides: TGCAGCGTTGTCTTCGCGGGGGGTTTCTATGGCTACACCTTC. Drawing the rest from reference TRBV29-1 and TRBJ1-2, the complete variable domain is SAVISQKPSRDICQRGTSLTIQCQVDSQVTMMFWYRQQPGQSLTLIATANQGSEATYESGFVIDKFPISRPNLTFSTLTVSNMSPEDSSIYLCSVVFAGGFYGYTFGSGTRLTVV.

The chain couples TRBV5-1 to TRBJ2-2; tentatively, D is TRBD2 (5 bases). The CDR3 totals 15 residues. The germline CDR1 and CDR2 sequences are SGHRS and YFSETQ. The ends were cut back, 0 bases at V and 4 bases at J, with 10 bases in the middle. The CDR3 region has the DNA TGCGCCAGCAGCTTGGAAGGAGGACGCACCGGGGAGCTGTTTTTT. It codes for CASSLEGGRTGELFF.

This chain links TRBV9 with TRBJ2-7; tentative D call: TRBD1 (5 bases). The V end was cut by 4 bases, the J end by 1 base, with 12 bases between. CDR3 length: 14 amino acids. Germline V gene sequence: CDR1 SGDLS, CDR2 YYNGEE. As DNA, the CDR3 is TGTGCCAGCAGCCCTCATTCAGGGTCCTACGAGCAGTACTTC. It is translated as CASSPHSGSYEQYF.

The chain combines TRBV7-2 with TRBJ2-1; 10 bases match TRBD1. Germline CDR1 is SGHTA and CDR2 is FQGNSA. Trimming cost V 1 base and J 8 bases; bases outside gene matches: 2. The CDR3 runs to 14 residues. CDR3 protein: CASSLGQGAYEQFF. The CDR3 region has the DNA TGTGCCAGCAGCTTAGGACAGGGGGCCTATGAGCAGTTCTTC.

The sample holds one count of this clone. The J gene is TRBJ2-7, the V gene TRBV9, with 8 bases fitting TRBD1. CDR1 is SGDLS and CDR2 is YYNGEE in the germline V gene. The CDR3 is made up of 15 amino acids. The V and J ends lost 1 base and 2 bases, in that order; junction bases with no gene match: 5. The CDR3 DNA reads as TGTGCCAGCAGCGTATCAGGGACAGGCCCCTACGAGCAGTACTTC. It encodes CASSVSGTGPYEQYF.

The chain links TRBV10-2 to TRBJ1-5; possible D gene TRBD1, 6 bases. Germline V gene data show CDR1 as WSHSY and CDR2 as SAAADI. The CDR3 sequence is 15 residues long. The V end was cut by 4 bases, the J end by 4 bases, with 14 bases between. CDR3 sequence: CASSALGQGNQPQHF. CDR3 nucleotides: TGCGCCAGCAGTGCGCTCGGCCAGGGGAATCAGCCCCAGCATTTT.

The rearrangement links TRBV19 to TRBJ2-7; 7 bases fit TRBD1. Looked up from germline, CDR1 is LNHDA and CDR2 is SQIVND (reference sequence). The length of the CDR3 is 15 residues. V lost 5 bases to trimming and J lost 5 bases; unmatched junction nucleotides: 12. In DNA form, the CDR3 reads TGTGCCAGTAGTTTTCAAGGGGGACAGCTTAACGAGCAGTACTTC. Translation gives CASSFQGGQLNEQYF.

The chain joins TRBV21-1 to TRBJ2-1; the table's TRBD1 call for D was not verified on the DNA. TRBV21-1 is tagged as a pseudogene. The CDR3 runs 16 residues. Here the CDR3 DNA reads TGTGCCAGCAGTATTCGGGGACAGGGATGGGACAATGAGCAGTTCTTC. It codes for CASSIRGQGWDNEQFF.

The DNA for the CDR3 is TGTGCCAGCAGTCCGCAGGACAGGTTACGTTGGCATCAGCCCCAGCATTTT. Amino acid sequence: CASSPQDRLRWHQPQHF. The chain has TRBV27 and TRBJ1-5; 7 nucleotides line up with TRBD1. Germline V gene sequence: CDR1 MNHEY, CDR2 SMNVEV (reference sequence). The CDR3 sequence is 17 residues long. Trimming removed 5 bases from V and 5 bases from J; junction bases left unmatched: 15.

This chain connects TRBV27 to TRBJ1-2; D ambiguous. The CDR3 is 13 amino acids. The V end lost 6 bases, the J end lost 2 bases, and 10 bases lay between the germline ends. Germline CDR1 is MNHEY and CDR2 is SMNVEV (reference sequence). CDR3 DNA: TGTGCCAGCAGGACGGGAGGGAACTATGGCTACACCTTC. The encoded protein is CASRTGGNYGYTF.

The chain couples TRBV4-1 to TRBJ2-1; 12 bases map to TRBD2. CDR1 MGHRA and CDR2 YSYEKL come from the germline V gene. Trimming at V came to 4 bases and at J to 7 bases, leaving 11 bases not matched to a gene. This CDR3 has 17 amino acids. For the CDR3, the DNA is TGCGCCAGCAGCCCAGATGAGACTAGCGGGAGTATAAATGAGCAGTTCTTC. It encodes CASSPDETSGSINEQFF.

This chain links TRBV19 with TRBJ1-2; D is ambiguous. Trimming stripped 8 bases from V and 4 bases from J, with 20 bases between. CDR1 and CDR2 (germline): LNHDA, SQIVND (reference sequence). CDR3 length: 15 residues. This CDR3 is CASLDVGFLGYGYTF. CDR3 nucleotides: TGTGCCAGTTTAGACGTCGGGTTCCTGGGCTATGGCTACACCTTC.

This chain uses TRBV14 with TRBJ2-3; 14 bases align to TRBD2. The length of the CDR3 is 17 residues. Germline V gene data show CDR1 as SGHDN and CDR2 as FVKESK. Unmatched junction bases numbered 6, after V lost 3 bases and J lost 4 bases. Here the CDR3 reads CASSQDPGLAGADTQYF. In nucleotides, the CDR3 is TGTGCCAGCAGCCAGGATCCGGGACTAGCGGGAGCAGATACGCAGTATTTT.

This clone is medium-sized in the sample. The chain joins TRBV7-2 to TRBJ2-7, with D tentatively TRBD1 (6 bases). Trimming left V 5 bases short and J 4 bases short, with 9 bases between. CDR3 length equals 12 residues. Germline V gene sequence: CDR1 SGHTA, CDR2 FQGNSA. The CDR3 DNA sequence: TGTGCCAGCAGCGAACAGGGATACGAGCAGTACTTC. Residues: CASSEQGYEQYF.

The rearrangement uses TRBV7-9 and TRBJ1-1; perhaps TRBD1 as D (5 bases). The CDR3 length is 13 residues. Per germline, CDR1 SEHNR and CDR2 FQNEAQ (reference sequence). Trimming stripped 6 bases from V and 7 bases from J, with 15 bases between. The CDR3: CASRGSGVDEAFF. In DNA form, the CDR3 reads TGTGCCAGCAGGGGTTCGGGGGTGGATGAAGCTTTCTTT.

This chain joins TRBV6-5 and TRBJ2-7, with D perhaps TRBD2 (5 bases). The CDR3 consists of 14 residues. The V gene's germline CDR1 is MNHEY and CDR2 SVGAGI. Trimming pared 6 bases from V and 3 bases from J, leaving 15 bases between. The CDR3: CASRQIGENYEQYF. In DNA, the CDR3 is TGTGCCAGCAGACAAATCGGGGAAAACTACGAGCAGTACTTC.

The rearrangement uses TRBV6-1 and TRBJ2-7; TRBD2 matches at 14 bases. V was pared by 0 bases and J by 2 bases, with 6 bases of the junction left unmatched. The CDR3 covers 18 residues. CDR1 MNHNS and CDR2 SASEGT come from the germline V gene. CDR3 amino acids: CASSEALGLAGVAYEQYF. The CDR3 nucleotides read TGTGCCAGCAGTGAAGCGTTGGGACTAGCGGGGGTTGCCTACGAGCAGTACTTC.

The chain joins TRBV7-9 to TRBJ1-1; D gene ambiguous. The germline V and J ends were trimmed by 8 bases and 4 bases, with 11 bases remaining between them. This CDR3 comprises 12 residues. Per germline, CDR1 SEHNR and CDR2 FQNEAQ (reference sequence). Here the CDR3 reads CASGLGFTEAFF. DNA for the CDR3: TGTGCCAGCGGTCTGGGCTTCACTGAAGCTTTCTTT.

The rearrangement joins TRBV10-3 to TRBJ1-2, with D possibly being TRBD1 (6 bases). In germline, CDR1 is ENHRY, CDR2 SYGVKD. V was shortened by 6 bases and J by 7 bases, with 15 bases between the two germline ends. The CDR3 loop spans 13 amino acids. Here the CDR3 DNA reads TGTGCCATCAGGGCAGGGGATGACCCTGGCTACACCTTC. Translated, it gives CAIRAGDDPGYTF.